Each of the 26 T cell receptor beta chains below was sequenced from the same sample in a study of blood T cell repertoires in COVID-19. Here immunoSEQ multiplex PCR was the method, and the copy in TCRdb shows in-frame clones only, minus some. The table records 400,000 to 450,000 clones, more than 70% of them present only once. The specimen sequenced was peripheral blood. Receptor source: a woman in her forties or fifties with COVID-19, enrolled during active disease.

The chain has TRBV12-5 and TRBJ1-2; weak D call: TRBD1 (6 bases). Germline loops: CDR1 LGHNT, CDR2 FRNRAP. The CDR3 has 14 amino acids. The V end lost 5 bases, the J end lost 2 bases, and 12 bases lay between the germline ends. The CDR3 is CASGPHRENYGYTF. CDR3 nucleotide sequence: TGTGCTAGTGGTCCCCACAGGGAAAACTATGGCTACACCTTC.

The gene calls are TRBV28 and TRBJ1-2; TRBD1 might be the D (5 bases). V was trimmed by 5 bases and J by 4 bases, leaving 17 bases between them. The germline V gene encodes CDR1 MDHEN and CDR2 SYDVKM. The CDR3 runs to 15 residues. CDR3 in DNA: TGTGCCAGCAGTCTCCAGTCACAGGTTAGCTATGGCTACACCTTC. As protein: CASSLQSQVSYGYTF.

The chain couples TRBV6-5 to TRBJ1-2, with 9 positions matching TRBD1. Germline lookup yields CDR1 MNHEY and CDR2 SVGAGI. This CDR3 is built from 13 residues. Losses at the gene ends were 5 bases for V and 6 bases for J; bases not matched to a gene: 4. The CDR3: CASSRTGEDGYTF. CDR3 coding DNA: TGTGCCAGCAGTCGGACAGGGGAGGATGGCTACACCTTC.

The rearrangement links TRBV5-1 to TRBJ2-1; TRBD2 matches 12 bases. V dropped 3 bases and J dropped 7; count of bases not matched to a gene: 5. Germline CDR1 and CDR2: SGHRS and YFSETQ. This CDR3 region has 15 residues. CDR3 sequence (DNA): TGCGCCAGCAGCTGGCTAGCGGGGGGGCTGAATGAGCAGTTCTTC. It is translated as CASSWLAGGLNEQFF.

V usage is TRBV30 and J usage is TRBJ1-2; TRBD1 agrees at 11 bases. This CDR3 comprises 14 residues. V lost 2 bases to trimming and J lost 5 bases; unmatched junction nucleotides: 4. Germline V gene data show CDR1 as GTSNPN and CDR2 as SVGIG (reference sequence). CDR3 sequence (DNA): TGTGCCTGGAGTCCCGGACAGGGGGCATATGGCTACACCTTC. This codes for CAWSPGQGAYGYTF.

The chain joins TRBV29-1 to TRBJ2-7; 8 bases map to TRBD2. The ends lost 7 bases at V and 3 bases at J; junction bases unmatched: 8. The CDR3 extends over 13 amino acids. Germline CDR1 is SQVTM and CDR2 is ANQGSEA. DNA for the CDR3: TGCAGCGCCATCACTAGCGGCCACTACGAGCAGTACTTC. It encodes CSAITSGHYEQYF.

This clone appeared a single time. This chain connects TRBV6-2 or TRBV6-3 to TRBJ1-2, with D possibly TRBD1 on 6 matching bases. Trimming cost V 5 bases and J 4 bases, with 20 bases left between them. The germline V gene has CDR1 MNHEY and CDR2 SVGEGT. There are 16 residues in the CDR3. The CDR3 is CASSDLGGPSLYGYTF. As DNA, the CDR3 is TGTGCCAGCAGTGATCTAGGGGGACCGTCTCTCTATGGCTACACCTTC.

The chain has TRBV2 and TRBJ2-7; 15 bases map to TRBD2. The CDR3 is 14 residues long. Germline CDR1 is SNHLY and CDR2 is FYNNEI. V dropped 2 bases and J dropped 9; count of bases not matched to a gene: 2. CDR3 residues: CASSERTSGGVQYF. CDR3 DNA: TGTGCCAGCAGTGAACGGACTAGCGGGGGGGTGCAGTACTTC. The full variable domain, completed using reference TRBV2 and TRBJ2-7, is EPEVTQTPSHQVTQMGQEVILRCVPISNHLYFYWYRQILGQKVEFLVSFYNNEISEKSEIFDDQFSVERPDGSNFTLKIRSTKLEDSAMYFCASSERTSGGVQYFGPGTRLTVT.

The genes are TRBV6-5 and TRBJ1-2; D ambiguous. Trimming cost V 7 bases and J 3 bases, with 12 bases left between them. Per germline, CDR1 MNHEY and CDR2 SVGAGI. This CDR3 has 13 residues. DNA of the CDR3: TGTGCCAGCAAATGGTCTCAGGACTATGGCTACACCTTC. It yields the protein CASKWSQDYGYTF.

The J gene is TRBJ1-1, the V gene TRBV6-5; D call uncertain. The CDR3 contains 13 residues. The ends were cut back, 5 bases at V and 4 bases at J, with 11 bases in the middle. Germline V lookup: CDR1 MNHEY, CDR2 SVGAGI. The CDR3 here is CASSHSFGTEAFF. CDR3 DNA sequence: TGTGCCAGCAGTCACAGCTTCGGCACTGAAGCTTTCTTT.

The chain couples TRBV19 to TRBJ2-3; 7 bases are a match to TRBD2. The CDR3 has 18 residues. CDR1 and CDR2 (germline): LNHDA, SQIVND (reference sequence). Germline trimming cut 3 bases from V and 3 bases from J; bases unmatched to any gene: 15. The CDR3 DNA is TGTGCCAGTAGTATCACACCCGGGGGAGCGGGGAGGACAGATACGCAGTATTTT. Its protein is CASSITPGGAGRTDTQYF.

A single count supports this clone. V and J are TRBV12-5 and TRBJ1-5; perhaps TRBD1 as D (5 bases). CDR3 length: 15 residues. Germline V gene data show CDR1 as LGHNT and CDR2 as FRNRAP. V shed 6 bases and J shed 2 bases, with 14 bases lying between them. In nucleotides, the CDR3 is TGTGCTAGTGGAACGACCAGGGTCCGCAATCAGCCCCAGCATTTT. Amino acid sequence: CASGTTRVRNQPQHF.

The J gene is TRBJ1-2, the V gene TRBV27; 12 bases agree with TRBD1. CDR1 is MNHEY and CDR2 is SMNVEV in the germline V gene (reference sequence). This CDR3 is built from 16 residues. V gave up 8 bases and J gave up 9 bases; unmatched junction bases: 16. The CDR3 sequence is CASHRMGQGANVRYTF. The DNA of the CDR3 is TGTGCCAGCCATAGGATGGGACAGGGGGCTAACGTGCGCTACACCTTC.

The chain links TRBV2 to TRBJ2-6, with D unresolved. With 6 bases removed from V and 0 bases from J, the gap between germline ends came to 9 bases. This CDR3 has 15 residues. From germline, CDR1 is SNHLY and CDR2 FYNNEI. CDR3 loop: CASRVVSSGANVLTF. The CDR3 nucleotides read TGTGCCAGCAGGGTGGTTAGCTCTGGGGCCAACGTCCTGACTTTC.

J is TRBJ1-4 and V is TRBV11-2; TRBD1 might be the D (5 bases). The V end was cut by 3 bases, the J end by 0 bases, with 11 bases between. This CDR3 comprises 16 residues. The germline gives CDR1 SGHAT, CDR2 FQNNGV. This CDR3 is CASSLWGGATNEKLFF. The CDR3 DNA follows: TGTGCCAGCAGCTTGTGGGGGGGGGCAACTAATGAAAAACTGTTTTTT.

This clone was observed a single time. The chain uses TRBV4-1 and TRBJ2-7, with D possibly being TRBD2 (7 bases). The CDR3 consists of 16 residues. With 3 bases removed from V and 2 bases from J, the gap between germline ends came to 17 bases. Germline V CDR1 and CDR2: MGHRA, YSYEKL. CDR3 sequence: CASSQGGGGATYEQYF. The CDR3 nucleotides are TGCGCCAGCAGCCAGGGGGGCGGGGGAGCGACCTACGAGCAGTACTTC.

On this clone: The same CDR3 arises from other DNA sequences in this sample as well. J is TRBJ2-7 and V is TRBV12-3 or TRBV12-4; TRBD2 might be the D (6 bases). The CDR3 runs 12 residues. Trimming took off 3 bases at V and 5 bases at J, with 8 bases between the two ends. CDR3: CASSLGGNEQYF. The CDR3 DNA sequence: TGTGCCAGCAGTTTGGGCGGGAACGAGCAGTACTTC.

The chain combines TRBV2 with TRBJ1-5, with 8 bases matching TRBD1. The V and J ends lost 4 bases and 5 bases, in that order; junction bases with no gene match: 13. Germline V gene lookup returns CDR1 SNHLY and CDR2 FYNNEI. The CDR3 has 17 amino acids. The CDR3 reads CASSVVTGGPPHQPQHF. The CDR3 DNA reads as TGTGCCAGCAGTGTGGTAACAGGGGGTCCCCCCCATCAGCCCCAGCATTTT.

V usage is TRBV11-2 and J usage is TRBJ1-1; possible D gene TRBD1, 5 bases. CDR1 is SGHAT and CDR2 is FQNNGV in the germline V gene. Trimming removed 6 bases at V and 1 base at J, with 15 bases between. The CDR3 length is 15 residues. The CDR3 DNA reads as TGTGCCAGCAGGAAGTTAGTTACAGGGAACACTGAAGCTTTCTTT. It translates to CASRKLVTGNTEAFF.

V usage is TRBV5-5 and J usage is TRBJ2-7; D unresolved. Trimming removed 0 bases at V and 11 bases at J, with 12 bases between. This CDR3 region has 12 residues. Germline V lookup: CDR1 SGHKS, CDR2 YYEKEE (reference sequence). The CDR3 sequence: CASSLDDWVEYF. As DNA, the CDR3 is TGTGCCAGCAGCTTGGACGACTGGGTGGAGTACTTC.

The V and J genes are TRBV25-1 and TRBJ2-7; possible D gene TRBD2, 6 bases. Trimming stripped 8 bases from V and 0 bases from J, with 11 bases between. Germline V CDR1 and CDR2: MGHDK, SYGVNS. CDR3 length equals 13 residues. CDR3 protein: CASGGVSSYEQYF. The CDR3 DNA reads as TGTGCCAGCGGAGGGGTCAGCTCCTACGAGCAGTACTTC.

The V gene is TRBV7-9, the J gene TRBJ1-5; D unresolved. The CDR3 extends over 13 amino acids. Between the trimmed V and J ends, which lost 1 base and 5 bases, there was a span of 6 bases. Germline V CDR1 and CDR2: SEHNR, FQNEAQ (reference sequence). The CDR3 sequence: CASSLDSHQPQHF. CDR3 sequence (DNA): TGTGCCAGCAGCTTAGACAGTCATCAGCCCCAGCATTTT.

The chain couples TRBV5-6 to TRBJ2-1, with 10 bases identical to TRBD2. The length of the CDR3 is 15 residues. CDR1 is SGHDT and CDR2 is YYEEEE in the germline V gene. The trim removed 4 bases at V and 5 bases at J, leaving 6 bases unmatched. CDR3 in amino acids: CASSPETSGHNEQFF. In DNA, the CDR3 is TGTGCCAGCAGCCCAGAGACTAGCGGGCACAATGAGCAGTTCTTC.

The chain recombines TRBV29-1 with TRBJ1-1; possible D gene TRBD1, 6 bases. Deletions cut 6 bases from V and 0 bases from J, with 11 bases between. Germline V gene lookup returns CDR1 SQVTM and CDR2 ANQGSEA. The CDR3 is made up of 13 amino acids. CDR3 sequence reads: CSVRDNMNTEAFF. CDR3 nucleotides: TGCAGCGTCCGGGACAACATGAACACTGAAGCTTTCTTT.

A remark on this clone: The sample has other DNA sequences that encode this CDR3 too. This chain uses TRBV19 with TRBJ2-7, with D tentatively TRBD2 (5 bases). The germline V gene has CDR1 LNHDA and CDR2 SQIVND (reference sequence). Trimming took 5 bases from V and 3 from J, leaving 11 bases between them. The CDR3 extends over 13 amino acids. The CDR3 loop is CASSRGSSYEQYF. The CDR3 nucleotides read TGTGCCAGTAGTCGTGGGAGTAGCTACGAGCAGTACTTC.

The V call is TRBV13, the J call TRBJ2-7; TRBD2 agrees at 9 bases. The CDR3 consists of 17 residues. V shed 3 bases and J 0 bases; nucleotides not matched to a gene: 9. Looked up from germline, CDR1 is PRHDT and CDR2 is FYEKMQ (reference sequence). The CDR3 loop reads CASSFVSSGESSYEQYF. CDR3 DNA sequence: TGTGCCAGCAGCTTTGTCTCTAGCGGGGAAAGCTCCTACGAGCAGTACTTC.